A single sample gave rise to the 4 T cell receptor beta chains below, sequenced in a study of shared clonotypes between healthy human individuals. Sequencing used immunoSEQ multiplex PCR; TCRdb keeps in-frame clones, though not all of them. Of around 1.4 million clones listed, approximately 98.5% are singletons. Source material: naive CD4+ T cells sorted from blood. As for subset: CD45RA+ positively selected. Source of these receptors: a man younger than 45 in good health.

The chain is built from TRBV7-9 and TRBJ2-3, with TRBD2 matching over 7 bases. This CDR3 contains 17 residues. Germline V CDR1 and CDR2: SEHNR, FQNEAQ (reference sequence). Trimming at V came to 2 bases and at J to 3 bases, leaving 11 bases not matched to a gene. This chain's CDR3 is CASSLLSGRSGTDTQYF. The CDR3 DNA reads TGTGCCAGCAGCTTACTTTCCGGGAGGTCGGGGACAGATACGCAGTATTTT. The complete variable domain, with remaining parts taken from reference TRBV7-9 and TRBJ2-3, reads DTGVSQNPRHKITKRGQNVTFRCDPISEHNRLYWYRQTLGQGPEFLTYFQNEAQLEKSRLLSDRFSAERPKGSFSTLEIQRTEQGDSAMYLCASSLLSGRSGTDTQYFGPGTRLTVL.

V and J are TRBV6-1 and TRBJ1-1; D might be TRBD1 (6 bases). Germline assignment: CDR1 MNHNS and CDR2 SASEGT. V dropped 4 bases and J dropped 3 bases, with 12 bases sitting between them. The CDR3 is 14 amino acids. CDR3 residues: CASSVTGRDTEAFF. Written as DNA, the CDR3 is TGTGCCAGCAGTGTCACAGGGCGGGACACTGAAGCTTTCTTT.

V usage is TRBV18 and J usage is TRBJ2-3; D remains ambiguous. Trimming pared 1 base from V and 2 bases from J, leaving 7 bases between. The length of the CDR3 is 14 residues. Germline V gene data show CDR1 as KGHSH and CDR2 as LQKENI. The CDR3 protein is CASSPQTTTDTQYF. The CDR3 region has the DNA TGTGCCAGCTCACCACAGACAACCACAGATACGCAGTATTTT.

A word on this clone: Other DNA variants within this sample encode the same CDR3. The V and J genes are TRBV20-1 and TRBJ2-1; D remains ambiguous. V lost 5 bases and J 4 bases, leaving 6 bases between the germline ends. There are 11 residues in the CDR3. The V gene's germline CDR1 is DFQATT and CDR2 SNEGSKA (reference sequence). CDR3 in amino acids: CSAPRYNEQFF. DNA of the CDR3: TGCAGTGCTCCCAGGTACAATGAGCAGTTCTTC.